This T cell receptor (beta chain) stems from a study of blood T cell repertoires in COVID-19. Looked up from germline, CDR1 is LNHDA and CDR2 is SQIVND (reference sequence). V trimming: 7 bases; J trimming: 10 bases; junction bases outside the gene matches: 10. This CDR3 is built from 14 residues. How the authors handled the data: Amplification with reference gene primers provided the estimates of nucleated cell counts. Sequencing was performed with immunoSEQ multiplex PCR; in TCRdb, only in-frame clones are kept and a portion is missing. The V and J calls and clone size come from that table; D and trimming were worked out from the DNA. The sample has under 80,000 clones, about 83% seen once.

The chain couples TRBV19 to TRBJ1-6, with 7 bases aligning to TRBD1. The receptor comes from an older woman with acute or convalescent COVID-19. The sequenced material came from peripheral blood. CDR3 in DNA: TGTGCCAGTATTAACAGGGGCGAAGGATCACCCCTCCACTTT. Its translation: CASINRGEGSPLHF.